These T cell receptor beta chains were read from a single sample in a study of blood T cell repertoires in COVID-19. Repertoires were generated with immunoSEQ multiplex PCR, while TCRdb's copy carries only in-frame clones and drops some. There are approximately 250,000 clones in the sample; 86% occur only once, and about an eighth lies in the top ten. Sample: peripheral blood. The receptors were sampled from a woman between 65 and 79 years old with COVID-19, enrolled during active disease. The CDR3 runs from the conserved cysteine through the conserved F or W. Each record gives: V gene, D gene, J gene, clone size, CDR3 DNA, CDR3 protein. The D gene is left open where the match is weak. Part of the rows lack a size; the others show once, few, many or a class for expanded clones.

V gene: TRBV7-2
D gene: TRBD2
J gene: TRBJ2-7
clone size: .
CDR3 DNA: TGTGCCAGCAGCTCCGGGACTAGCACCTACGAGCAGTACTTC
CDR3 protein: CASSSGTSTYEQYF

V gene: TRBV19
D gene: TRBD1
J gene: TRBJ2-2
clone size: .
CDR3 DNA: TGTGCCAGTAGTGCAACAGGGGGGAGCACCGGGGAGCTGTTTTTT
CDR3 protein: CASSATGGSTGELFF

V gene: TRBV7-2
D gene: TRBD1
J gene: TRBJ1-1
clone size: .
CDR3 DNA: TGTGCCAGCAGCACGACAGGGGGCAAAAACACTGAAGCTTTCTTT
CDR3 protein: CASSTTGGKNTEAFF

V gene: TRBV6-5
D gene: TRBD1
J gene: TRBJ2-2
clone size: .
CDR3 DNA: TGTGCCAGCAGTTCGTCCGGGACAGGGTTCACCGGGGAGCTGTTTTTT
CDR3 protein: CASSSSGTGFTGELFF

V gene: TRBV10-3
D gene: .
J gene: TRBJ1-5
clone size: .
CDR3 DNA: TGTGCCATCAGTGAAACTCAGGGTGGCAATCAGCCCCAGCATTTT
CDR3 protein: CAISETQGGNQPQHF

V gene: TRBV7-9
D gene: .
J gene: TRBJ1-2
clone size: .
CDR3 DNA: TGTGCCAGCAGCCCGTCCCAGGGAAATAAGGGGAACGGCTACACCTTC
CDR3 protein: CASSPSQGNKGNGYTF

V gene: TRBV2
D gene: .
J gene: TRBJ1-2
clone size: .
CDR3 DNA: TGTGCCAGCAGTGAAGTGGGGCTGGATTATGGCTACACCTTC
CDR3 protein: CASSEVGLDYGYTF

V gene: TRBV7-9
D gene: .
J gene: TRBJ2-5
clone size: .
CDR3 DNA: TGTGCCAGCAGCCTTCAACAGGGACAAGAGACCCAGTACTTC
CDR3 protein: CASSLQQGQETQYF

V gene: TRBV18
D gene: .
J gene: TRBJ1-2
clone size: few
CDR3 DNA: TGTGCCAGCTCACCTCCTTCAACAGGCGGCGGCTACACCTTC
CDR3 protein: CASSPPSTGGGYTF

V gene: TRBV2
D gene: TRBD1
J gene: TRBJ1-1
clone size: .
CDR3 DNA: TGTGCCACACAACAAGGGACAGAGAACACTGAAGCTTTCTTT
CDR3 protein: CATQQGTENTEAFF

V gene: TRBV3-1/TRBV3-2
D gene: TRBD2
J gene: TRBJ2-7
clone size: once
CDR3 DNA: TGTGCCAGCAGCCGCGGTCTAGCGGGGTTCTACGAGCAGTACTTC
CDR3 protein: CASSRGLAGFYEQYF

V gene: TRBV5-4
D gene: TRBD1
J gene: TRBJ1-2
clone size: few
CDR3 DNA: TGTGCCAGCAGCTTGGCTCCGGACAGGGTTGATGGCTACACCTTC
CDR3 protein: CASSLAPDRVDGYTF

V gene: TRBV5-1
D gene: TRBD1
J gene: TRBJ1-1
clone size: .
CDR3 DNA: TGCGCCAGCGGGACCGACAGGGGGGACACTGAAGCTTTCTTT
CDR3 protein: CASGTDRGDTEAFF

V gene: TRBV19
D gene: .
J gene: TRBJ1-6
clone size: .
CDR3 DNA: TGTGCCAGTCAGGGACTCAGCTCGAATTCACCCCTCCACTTT
CDR3 protein: CASQGLSSNSPLHF

V gene: TRBV7-3
D gene: .
J gene: TRBJ1-6
clone size: .
CDR3 DNA: TGTGCCAGCAGCTTTAGTGGTGAGGGATCACCCCTCCACTTT
CDR3 protein: CASSFSGEGSPLHF

V gene: TRBV9
D gene: .
J gene: TRBJ2-7
clone size: .
CDR3 DNA: TGTGCCAGCAGCGTAGGGTGGCAGGGCAGGTACGAGCAGTACTTC
CDR3 protein: CASSVGWQGRYEQYF

V gene: TRBV10-2
D gene: .
J gene: TRBJ1-1
clone size: once
CDR3 DNA: TGCGCCAGCGTGGAGGACGGGAACACTGAAGCTTTCTTT
CDR3 protein: CASVEDGNTEAFF